These 21 T cell receptor beta chains share one sample of origin, sequenced in a study of T cells in Graves' hyperthyroidism and ophthalmopathy. From RNA transcripts, TCR beta CDR3 regions were amplified. The HTBI primer set was used in a first-round RT-PCR of the TCR CDR3. A single record per CDR3 protein comes from TCRdb applying MiXCR to the multiplex PCR reads. This table holds 400,000 or so distinct CDR3 sequences, 14% found once. Sequencing used blood. These receptors all stem from a young woman with Graves' ophthalmopathy.

This clonotype was seen repeatedly, ten times or more. V usage is TRBV24-1 and J usage is TRBJ2-3; 9 nucleotides agree with TRBD1. This CDR3 is built from 15 residues. The germline gives CDR1 KGHDR, CDR2 SFDVKD. V shed 5 bases and J 4 bases; nucleotides not matched to a gene: 6. The CDR3 protein is CATSAPGQGADTQYF. The DNA for the CDR3 is TGTGCCACCAGTGCCCCGGGACAGGGTGCAGATACGCAGTATTTT.

This clonotype was observed a handful of times. The rearrangement links TRBV10-3 to TRBJ2-7; D not certain. The CDR3 contains 11 residues. CDR1 is ENHRY, CDR2 SYGVKD, per germline. The ends were cut back, 10 bases at V and 2 bases at J, with 9 bases in the middle. The CDR3 sequence is CATREAYEQYF. DNA for the CDR3: TGTGCCACCCGAGAAGCCTACGAGCAGTACTTC.

This clonotype was counted ten times or more. V is TRBV20-1 and J is TRBJ1-5; tentative D call: TRBD1 (6 bases). This CDR3 has 14 residues. Trimming cost V 6 bases and J 4 bases, with 16 bases left between them. Germline values: CDR1 DFQATT, CDR2 SNEGSKA (reference sequence). The CDR3 is CSALQPTGNQPQHF. In DNA form, the CDR3 reads TGCAGTGCCCTTCAACCGACAGGAAATCAGCCCCAGCATTTT.

This clonotype came up a few times. This sequence joins TRBV19 and TRBJ2-1, with 9 bases that match TRBD2. The CDR3 totals 17 residues. V lost 1 base and J lost 5; bases outside the gene matches: 9. Germline-derived CDR1 and CDR2 are LNHDA and SQIVND (reference sequence). The CDR3 bases are TGTGCCAGTAGTATAGTTATTCGGAGCGGGGGGCACAATGAGCAGTTCTTC. Residues: CASSIVIRSGGHNEQFF.

Points on this clonotype: Since a much larger clone is just one base distant, this may be a read error. V and J are TRBV2 and TRBJ2-7; D remains ambiguous. The germline V gene has CDR1 SNHLY and CDR2 FYNNEI. The CDR3 extends over 12 amino acids. The CDR3 reads CASSGPSYEQCF. The CDR3 DNA reads as TGTGCCAGCAGTGGACCTTCCTACGAGCAGTGCTTC.

Ten or more counts support this clonotype. This chain links TRBV30 with TRBJ1-1; D is undetermined. Germline V gene lookup returns CDR1 GTSNPN and CDR2 SVGIG (reference sequence). The CDR3 sequence is 12 residues long. Trimming left V 2 bases short and J 10 bases short, with 14 bases between. CDR3 sequence reads: CAWSPAKLRAFF. The CDR3, as DNA: TGTGCCTGGAGTCCAGCCAAGCTTAGAGCTTTCTTT.

This clonotype has a handful of counts. The junction shows a germline mismatch at one end, possibly a read error. The chain carries TRBV29-1 and TRBJ2-3, with D possibly called TRBD1 or TRBD2 (5 bases each). Germline CDR1 and CDR2: SQVTM and ANQGSEA. CDR3 size: 12 residues. CDR3: CSVEGSTDTRYF. CDR3 DNA: TGCAGCGTCGAGGGGAGCACAGATACGCGGTATTTT.

For this clonotype: Possible read error: a much larger clone is one base away. V and J are TRBV12-3 or TRBV12-4 and TRBJ2-7, with D maybe TRBD1 (7 bases). This CDR3 comprises 14 residues. V lost 5 bases and J 6 bases, leaving 17 bases between the germline ends. The CDR3 region is CASSISRGALEQYF. The DNA of the CDR3 is TGTGCCAGCAGTATTAGCAGGGGGGCTCTCGAGCAGTACTTC.

This clonotype was recorded at least ten times. V usage is TRBV20-1 and J usage is TRBJ1-5; no clear D gene. Germline values: CDR1 DFQATT, CDR2 SNEGSKA (reference sequence). The CDR3 totals 14 residues. V lost 6 bases and J lost 1, with 13 bases in between. The CDR3 region is CSARSVRSNQPQHF. CDR3 DNA sequence: TGCAGTGCCAGGAGTGTAAGGAGCAATCAGCCCCAGCATTTT.

This clonotype came up many times. The chain uses TRBV3-1 and TRBJ1-4, with 10 bases lining up with TRBD1. CDR1 is LGHDT, CDR2 YNNKEL, per germline (reference sequence). The CDR3 contains 14 residues. V trimming: 5 bases; J trimming: 6 bases; junction bases outside the gene matches: 3. The CDR3: CASSEGTGDEKLFF. The DNA of the CDR3 is TGTGCCAGCAGCGAGGGGACAGGGGATGAAAAACTGTTTTTT.

This clonotype was picked up many times. The chain joins TRBV3-1 to TRBJ2-3, with D perhaps TRBD1 or TRBD2 (6 bases each). The CDR3 loop spans 15 amino acids. V lost 0 bases and J 5 bases, leaving 12 bases between the germline ends. CDR1 and CDR2 from the germline V gene are LGHDT and YNNKEL (reference sequence). In DNA form, the CDR3 reads TGTGCCAGCAGCCAAGATGGAGGGGGGAGAGATACGCAGTATTTT. Translation gives CASSQDGGGRDTQYF.

There are many counts of this clonotype. The chain recombines TRBV29-1 with TRBJ2-3; tentative D call: TRBD2 (5 bases). CDR1 and CDR2 from the germline V gene are SQVTM and ANQGSEA. V dropped 5 bases and J dropped 5 bases, with 17 bases sitting between them. The CDR3 contains 14 residues. CDR3 loop: CSVRTGLAQDTQYF. Written as DNA, the CDR3 is TGCAGCGTTAGGACCGGACTGGCGCAAGATACGCAGTATTTT.

This clonotype appeared many times. The chain recombines TRBV12-3 or TRBV12-4 with TRBJ1-1; D gene uncertain. The CDR3 extends over 14 amino acids. Trimming stripped 4 bases from V and 4 bases from J, with 13 bases between. This chain's CDR3 is CASSSAGLRTEAFF. CDR3 DNA sequence: TGTGCCAGCAGTTCCGCGGGGTTACGCACTGAAGCTTTCTTT.

The sample holds many counts of this clonotype. The genes are TRBV28 and TRBJ1-1; D not resolved. Trimming took off 11 bases at V and 0 bases at J, with 7 bases between the two ends. This CDR3 region has 11 residues. Looked up from germline, CDR1 is MDHEN and CDR2 is SYDVKM. This chain's CDR3 is CASSMNTEAFF. CDR3 coding DNA: TGTGCCTCCTCGATGAACACTGAAGCTTTCTTT.

This chain uses TRBV11-2 with TRBJ2-5; 9 nucleotides agree with TRBD1. Germline loops: CDR1 SGHAT, CDR2 FQNNGV. The CDR3 spans 16 residues. V gave up 4 bases and J gave up 5 bases; unmatched junction bases: 11. As DNA, the CDR3 is TGTGCCAGCAGCTCCGACCGGGACAGGGTGGGGGAGACCCAGTACTTC. Residues: CASSSDRDRVGETQYF. The full variable domain, its missing parts supplied by reference TRBV11-2 and TRBJ2-5, is EAGVAQSPRYKIIEKRQSVAFWCNPISGHATLYWYQQILGQGPKLLIQFQNNGVVDDSQLPKDRFSAERLKGVDSTLKIQPAKLEDSAVYLCASSSDRDRVGETQYFGPGTRLLVL.

This clonotype was detected many times. The chain recombines TRBV7-2 with TRBJ2-5; 10 nucleotides align to TRBD2. Trimming at V came to 6 bases and at J to 5 bases, leaving 15 bases not matched to a gene. Looked up from germline, CDR1 is SGHTA and CDR2 is FQGNSA. CDR3 size: 17 residues. The CDR3 protein is CASSITSGGALRETQYF. The CDR3, as DNA: TGTGCCAGCAGTATAACCAGCGGGGGGGCTTTGAGGGAGACCCAGTACTTC.

This clonotype occurred many times. The chain has TRBV30 and TRBJ1-1; the D gene is possibly TRBD1 (5 bases). CDR1 is GTSNPN and CDR2 is SVGIG in the germline V gene (reference sequence). V lost 5 bases, J lost 1 base, and 8 bases lay in between. CDR3 length: 12 amino acids. In nucleotides, the CDR3 is TGTGCCTGGGGGACGGCGAACACTGAAGCTTTCTTT. Protein sequence: CAWGTANTEAFF.

This clonotype was seen only once. The gene calls are TRBV30 and TRBJ2-1, with 14 bases that match TRBD2. CDR1 is GTSNPN, CDR2 SVGIG, per germline (reference sequence). J lost 2 bases, V lost 8 bases, and 11 bases had no gene match. The CDR3 totals 17 residues. The CDR3 reads CARRTSGGTRTYNEQFF. CDR3 DNA: TGTGCCCGACGGACTAGCGGGGGGACTCGCACCTACAATGAGCAGTTCTTC. The whole variable domain, remainder taken from reference TRBV30 and TRBJ2-1, is SQTIHQWPATLVQPVGSPLSLECTVEGTSNPNLYWYRQAAGRGLQLLFYSVGIGQISSEVPQNLSASRPQDRQFILSSKKLLLSDSGFYLCARRTSGGTRTYNEQFFGPGTRLTVL.

The chain employs TRBV9 and TRBJ2-7; D is undetermined. The CDR3 covers 13 residues. Germline V CDR1 and CDR2: SGDLS, YYNGEE. The V end was cut by 0 bases, the J end by 3 bases, with 7 bases between. Written as DNA, the CDR3 is TGTGCCAGCAGCGTAGGCCAGAACTACGAGCAGTACTTC. It yields the protein CASSVGQNYEQYF.

Many counts were recorded for this clonotype. Written as DNA, the CDR3 is TGTGCCAGCTCACCACCCCAGCGGGGGGGTGAGCAGTTCTTC. Protein: CASSPPQRGGEQFF. The chain carries TRBV18 and TRBJ2-1; TRBD2 matches at 10 bases. This CDR3 has 14 residues. Unmatched junction bases numbered 2, after V lost 0 bases and J lost 9 bases. Germline CDR1 KGHSH, CDR2 LQKENI.

V and J are TRBV9 and TRBJ1-5; 9 bases align to TRBD1. The CDR3 contains 15 residues. Per germline, CDR1 SGDLS and CDR2 YYNGEE. V was clipped by 4 bases and J by 4 bases; unmatched bases: 6. In DNA, the CDR3 is TGTGCCAGCAGCCCTCGGACAGGGGAGAATCAGCCCCAGCATTTT. This gives the protein CASSPRTGENQPQHF. The full variable domain, with the rest looked up from reference TRBV9 and TRBJ1-5, is DSGVTQTPKHLITATGQRVTLRCSPRSGDLSVYWYQQSLDQGLQFLIQYYNGEERAKGNILERFSAQQFPDLHSELNLSSLELGDSALYFCASSPRTGENQPQHFGDGTRLSIL.